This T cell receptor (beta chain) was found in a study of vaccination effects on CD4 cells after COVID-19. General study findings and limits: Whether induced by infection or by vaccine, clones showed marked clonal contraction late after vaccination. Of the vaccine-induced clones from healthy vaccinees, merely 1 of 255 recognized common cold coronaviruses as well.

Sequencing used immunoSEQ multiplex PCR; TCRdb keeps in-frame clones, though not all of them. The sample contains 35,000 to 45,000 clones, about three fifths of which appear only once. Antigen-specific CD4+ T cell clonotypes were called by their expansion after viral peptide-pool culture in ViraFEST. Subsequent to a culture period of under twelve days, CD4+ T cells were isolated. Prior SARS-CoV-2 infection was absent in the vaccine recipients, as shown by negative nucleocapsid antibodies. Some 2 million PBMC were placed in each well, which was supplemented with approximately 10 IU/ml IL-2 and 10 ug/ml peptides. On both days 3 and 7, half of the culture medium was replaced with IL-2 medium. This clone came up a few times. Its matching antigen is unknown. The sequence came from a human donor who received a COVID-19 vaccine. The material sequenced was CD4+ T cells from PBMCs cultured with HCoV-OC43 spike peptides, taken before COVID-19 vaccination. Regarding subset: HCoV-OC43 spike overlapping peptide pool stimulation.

The DNA for the CDR3 is TGTGCCAGCAGCCTGGACACTCAGCCCCAGCATTTT. Its translation: CASSLDTQPQHF. The V and J genes are TRBV25-1 and TRBJ1-5; TRBD1 is a possible D gene (5 bases). Germline-derived CDR1 and CDR2 are MGHDK and SYGVNS. V lost 6 bases, J lost 6 bases, and 9 bases lay in between. The length of the CDR3 is 12 residues.